This TCR beta chain was profiled in a study of T cells in localized non-small cell lung cancer. Germline V gives CDR1 MNHEY, CDR2 SMNVEV (reference sequence). J was trimmed by 9 bases and V by 7 bases; bases with no gene match: 15. CDR3 length: 15 residues. Method: immunoSEQ multiplex PCR; TCRdb's copy keeps in-frame clones and lacks some. Counted here are tens of thousands of clones, over 75% occurring once; the ten biggest clones make up around a sixth. This TCR derives from a woman aged 35-70 years with stage II squamous cell lung carcinoma. The V gene is TRBV27, the J gene TRBJ2-1, with 7 nucleotides matching TRBD2. Specimen: PBMCs, collected before any cancer treatment. CDR3: CASKRAGSLNSEQFF. CDR3 bases: TGTGCCAGCAAGCGAGCGGGAAGCCTCAATTCTGAGCAGTTCTTC.